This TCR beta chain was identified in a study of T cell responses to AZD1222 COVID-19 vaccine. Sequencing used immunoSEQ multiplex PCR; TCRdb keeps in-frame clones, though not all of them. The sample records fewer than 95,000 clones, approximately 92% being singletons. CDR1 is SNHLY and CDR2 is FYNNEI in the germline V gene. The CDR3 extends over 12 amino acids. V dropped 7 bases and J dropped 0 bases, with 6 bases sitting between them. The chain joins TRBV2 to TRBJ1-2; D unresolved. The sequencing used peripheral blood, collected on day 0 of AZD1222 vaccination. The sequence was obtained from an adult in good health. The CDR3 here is CASTSTNYGYTF. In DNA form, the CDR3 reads TGTGCCAGCACATCAACTAACTATGGCTACACCTTC.